This is a list of T cell receptor beta chains from one sample in a study of shared clonotypes between healthy human individuals. Measured with immunoSEQ multiplex PCR; TCRdb has only the in-frame clones, and not every one. The data show approximately 810,000 clones, almost 95% seen once. The sequenced sample was naive CD8+ T cells sorted from blood. These receptors were taken from a man aged 25-45 years in good health. CDR3s include the opening cysteine and the closing phenylalanine or tryptophan. Each record gives: J gene, clone size, V gene, D gene, CDR3 protein, CDR3 DNA. A D gene is named only where the DNA matches it firmly. The listing skips clone size in some rows; elsewhere it reads once, few, many or a size class.

TRBJ2-7	-	TRBV14	-	CASSQSFGGVYEQYF	TGTGCCAGCAGCCAATCTTTCGGCGGGGTCTACGAGCAGTACTTC
TRBJ1-4	-	TRBV6-1	TRBD1	CASRADRAWNEKLFF	TGTGCCAGCAGGGCCGACAGGGCTTGGAATGAAAAACTGTTTTTT
TRBJ2-7	once	TRBV29-1	TRBD2	CSVVPAGREIGEQYF	TGCAGCGTGGTACCAGCGGGGAGGGAAATAGGCGAGCAGTACTTC
TRBJ2-3	-	TRBV13	-	CASRTRDLRADTQYF	TGTGCCAGCAGGACTCGGGACCTAAGGGCAGATACGCAGTATTTT
TRBJ2-5	-	TRBV4-1	-	CASSRDPGRQETQYF	TGCGCCAGCAGCCGGGACCCTGGGCGCCAAGAGACCCAGTACTTC
TRBJ1-5	-	TRBV5-1	-	CASRWNGPDQPQHF	TGCGCCAGCAGGTGGAACGGACCCGATCAGCCCCAGCATTTT
TRBJ2-1	-	TRBV13	TRBD2	CASSGTSGRSSYNEQFF	TGTGCCAGCAGCGGGACTAGCGGGAGAAGCTCCTACAATGAGCAGTTCTTC
TRBJ2-7	few	TRBV4-3	-	CASSQGLGYEQYF	TGCGCCAGCAGCCAAGGTTTAGGCTACGAGCAGTACTTC
TRBJ1-2	-	TRBV27	-	CASSLFARSDYGYTF	TGTGCCAGCAGTTTGTTTGCCAGGTCGGACTATGGCTACACCTTC
TRBJ2-7	-	TRBV18	-	CASSPGLTYEQYF	TGTGCCAGCTCACCAGGGCTGACCTACGAGCAGTACTTC
TRBJ2-3	-	TRBV27	-	CASSLSRADTQYF	TGTGCCAGCAGTTTATCGAGGGCAGATACGCAGTATTTT
TRBJ2-5	-	TRBV9	-	CASSVAWREETQYF	TGTGCCAGCAGCGTAGCTTGGCGGGAAGAGACCCAGTACTTC
TRBJ2-4	-	TRBV7-8	-	CASSLVEGTNIQYF	TGTGCCAGCAGCTTAGTGGAGGGGACAAACATTCAGTACTTC
TRBJ2-1	-	TRBV29-1	-	CSVLGHKEQFF	TGCAGCGTTTTGGGACATAAGGAGCAGTTCTTC
TRBJ2-1	-	TRBV15	-	CATSRDRAGSYNEQFF	TGTGCCACCAGCAGAGATCGCGCGGGCTCCTACAATGAGCAGTTCTTC
TRBJ2-1	-	TRBV10-2	-	CASSEQATNEQFF	TGCGCCAGCAGTGAACAGGCTACAAATGAGCAGTTCTTC
TRBJ2-3	-	TRBV10-3	TRBD2	CAISGGSGRSTDTQYF	TGTGCCATCAGTGGCGGTAGCGGGAGGAGCACAGATACGCAGTATTTT
TRBJ1-1	-	TRBV28	-	CASSNPGHGGMGTEAFF	TGTGCCAGCAGTAACCCGGGACATGGAGGGATGGGTACTGAAGCTTTCTTT
TRBJ2-7	-	TRBV5-6	TRBD2	CASSLGAGGLYEQYF	TGTGCCAGCAGCTTAGGAGCGGGAGGGCTGTACGAGCAGTACTTC
TRBJ2-5	-	TRBV5-8	TRBD1	CASSLLGTGYQETQYF	TGTGCCAGCAGCTTGCTTGGGACAGGGTACCAAGAGACCCAGTACTTC
TRBJ2-2	-	TRBV13	-	CASSPLAENTGELFF	TGTGCCAGCAGCCCCTTGGCGGAGAACACCGGGGAGCTGTTTTTT
TRBJ2-7	-	TRBV18	TRBD2	CASSPTTSGILEQYF	TGTGCCAGCTCACCAACAACTAGCGGGATCCTCGAGCAGTACTTC
TRBJ2-2	-	TRBV11-2	-	CASSLAIRTTNTGELFF	TGTGCCAGCAGCTTAGCTATAAGGACGACGAACACCGGGGAGCTGTTTTTT
TRBJ2-5	-	TRBV11-2	-	CASSLMGETQYF	TGTGCCAGCAGCTTAATGGGAGAGACCCAGTACTTC
TRBJ2-2	-	TRBV7-3	TRBD2	CASSPGLAGPNTGELFF	TGTGCCAGCAGTCCGGGACTAGCGGGACCGAACACCGGGGAGCTGTTTTTT
TRBJ2-7	-	TRBV7-9	TRBD1	CASSPRQGPTYEQYF	TGTGCCAGCAGCCCTAGACAGGGGCCGACCTACGAGCAGTACTTC
TRBJ2-2	-	TRBV5-4	-	CASSFSQGYPGELFF	TGTGCCAGCAGCTTTTCGCAGGGGTATCCCGGGGAGCTGTTTTTT
TRBJ2-7	-	TRBV7-9	TRBD2	CASSQLAGVSEQYF	TGTGCCAGCAGCCAACTAGCGGGAGTAAGCGAGCAGTACTTC
TRBJ2-1	few	TRBV7-9	-	CASVRTGYNEQFF	TGTGCCAGCGTACGGACTGGGTACAATGAGCAGTTCTTC